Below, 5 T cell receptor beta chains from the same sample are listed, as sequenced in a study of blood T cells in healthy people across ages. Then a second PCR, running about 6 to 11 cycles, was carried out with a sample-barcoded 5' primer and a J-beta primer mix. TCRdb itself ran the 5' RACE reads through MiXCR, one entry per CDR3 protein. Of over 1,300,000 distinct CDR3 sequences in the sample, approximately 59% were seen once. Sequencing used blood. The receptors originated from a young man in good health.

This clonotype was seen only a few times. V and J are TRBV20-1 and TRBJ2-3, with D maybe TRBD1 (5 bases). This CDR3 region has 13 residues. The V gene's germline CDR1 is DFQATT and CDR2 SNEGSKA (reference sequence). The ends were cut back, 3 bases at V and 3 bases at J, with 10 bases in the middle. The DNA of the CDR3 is TGCAGTGCTAGTGACAGTTTGACAGATACGCAGTATTTT. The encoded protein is CSASDSLTDTQYF.

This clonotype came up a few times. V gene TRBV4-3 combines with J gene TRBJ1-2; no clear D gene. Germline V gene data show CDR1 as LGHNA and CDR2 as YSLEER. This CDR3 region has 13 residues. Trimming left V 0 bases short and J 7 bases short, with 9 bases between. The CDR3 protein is CASSQERETGYTF. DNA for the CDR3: TGCGCCAGCAGCCAAGAGCGTGAAACTGGCTACACCTTC.

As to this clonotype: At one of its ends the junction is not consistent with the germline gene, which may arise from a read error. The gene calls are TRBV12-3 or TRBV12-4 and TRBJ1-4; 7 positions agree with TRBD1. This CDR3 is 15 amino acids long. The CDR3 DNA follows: TGTGCCGGCAGTGCACCGGGACAGCTTAATGAAAAACTGTTTTTT. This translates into CAGSAPGQLNEKLFF.

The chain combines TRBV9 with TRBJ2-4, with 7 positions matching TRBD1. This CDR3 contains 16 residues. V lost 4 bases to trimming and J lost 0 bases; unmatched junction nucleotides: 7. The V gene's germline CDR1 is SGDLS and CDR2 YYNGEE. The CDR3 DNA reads TGTGCCAGCAGCCCCCCGGGACAGAAAGCCAAAAACATTCAGTACTTC. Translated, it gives CASSPPGQKAKNIQYF.

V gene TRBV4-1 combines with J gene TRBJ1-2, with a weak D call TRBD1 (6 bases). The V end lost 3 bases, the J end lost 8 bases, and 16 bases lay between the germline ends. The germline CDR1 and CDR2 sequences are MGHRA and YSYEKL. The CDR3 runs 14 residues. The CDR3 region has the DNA TGCGCCAGCAGCCAGGCAGGGGAGGCCTGCGGCTACACCTTC. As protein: CASSQAGEACGYTF.